This passage covers 14 T cell receptor beta chains from one sample sequenced in a study of blood T cell repertoires in COVID-19. Some clones are missing from TCRdb's copy, which holds only in-frame ones; the method was immunoSEQ multiplex PCR. Among hundreds of thousands of clones listed, about 89% were seen once. Sequencing used PBMCs or T cells enriched from blood (not recorded which). The source of these receptors is a woman aged 40 to 55 who had recovered from COVID-19.

This chain joins TRBV7-2 and TRBJ2-2, with TRBD1 as a possible D gene (6 bases). Trimming left V 4 bases short and J 5 bases short, with 17 bases between. The CDR3 consists of 16 residues. Germline loops: CDR1 SGHTA, CDR2 FQGNSA. The chain's CDR3 is CASSSGNRVWTGELFF. CDR3 nucleotides: TGTGCCAGCAGCTCCGGGAACAGGGTTTGGACCGGGGAGCTGTTTTTT.

V and J are TRBV6-6 and TRBJ2-6, with TRBD1 identical over 10 bases. J gave up 0 bases and V 5 bases, and 7 bases lay outside the gene matches. The germline gives CDR1 MNHNY, CDR2 SVGAGI (reference sequence). This CDR3 is 18 amino acids long. The CDR3 bases are TGTGCCAGCAGTCTCCGGGACAGGGGAATCTCTGGGGCCAACGTCCTGACTTTC. Its protein product is CASSLRDRGISGANVLTF.

The J gene is TRBJ2-3, the V gene TRBV6-2 or TRBV6-3, with 8 bases aligning to TRBD2. The J segment lost 5 bases and the V segment lost 5 bases, leaving 6 bases of the junction unmatched. The CDR3 covers 14 residues. Germline V lookup: CDR1 MNHEY, CDR2 SVGEGT. The CDR3 DNA reads as TGTGCCAGCAGTCCCGGGCTAGCGGGAGATACGCAGTATTTT. It specifies CASSPGLAGDTQYF.

The rearrangement uses TRBV4-3 and TRBJ1-3, with 10 bases lining up with TRBD1. The trim removed 1 base at V and 2 bases at J, leaving 5 bases unmatched. The CDR3 has 17 residues. CDR1 and CDR2 from the germline V gene are LGHNA and YSLEER. This CDR3 is CASSQAGTGDTGNTIYF. The CDR3 DNA follows: TGCGCCAGCAGCCAAGCCGGGACAGGGGACACTGGAAACACCATATATTTT.

The rearrangement uses TRBV28 and TRBJ2-3, with TRBD2 matching 9 bases. The V gene's germline CDR1 is MDHEN and CDR2 SYDVKM. With V trimmed by 3 bases and J by 0 bases, 10 bases remained unmatched. The CDR3 totals 18 residues. CDR3 in amino acids: CASSLPGGGAVSTDTQYF. The DNA of the CDR3 is TGTGCCAGCAGTTTGCCTGGCGGGGGGGCGGTAAGCACAGATACGCAGTATTTT.

This rearrangement joins TRBV28 to TRBJ1-1; D is unresolved. Between the trimmed V and J ends, which lost 5 bases and 2 bases, there was a span of 3 bases. This CDR3 region has 11 residues. CDR1 MDHEN and CDR2 SYDVKM come from the germline V gene. DNA of the CDR3: TGTGCCAGCAGTCAAAACACTGAAGCTTTCTTT. This translates into CASSQNTEAFF.

This clone was seen more than once but under ten times. The chain uses TRBV7-3 and TRBJ2-2; TRBD2 might be the D (6 bases). This CDR3 is built from 16 residues. The germline V gene encodes CDR1 SGHTA and CDR2 FQGTGA. Trimming cost V 5 bases and J 0 bases, with 13 bases left between them. CDR3 DNA: TGTGCCAGCAGCCCGCCCCGGGACTCGAACACCGGGGAGCTGTTTTTT. Translation: CASSPPRDSNTGELFF.

CDR3 nucleotides: TGCGCCAGCAGCCAAGCCGAGGGAAGACAAGAGACCCAGTACTTC. It specifies CASSQAEGRQETQYF. The rearrangement uses TRBV4-3 and TRBJ2-5; D is perhaps TRBD2 (5 bases). This CDR3 spans 15 amino acids. CDR1 and CDR2 from the germline V gene are LGHNA and YSLEER. Trimming removed 1 base at V and 2 bases at J, with 11 bases between.

The gene calls are TRBV30 and TRBJ1-3; TRBD1 matches 9 bases. The CDR3 loop spans 15 amino acids. J lost 4 bases, V lost 5 bases, and 9 bases had no gene match. CDR1 GTSNPN and CDR2 SVGIG come from the germline V gene (reference sequence). The CDR3: CAWALQGAQGNTIYF. In nucleotides, the CDR3 is TGTGCCTGGGCTTTACAGGGGGCACAAGGAAACACCATATATTTT.

The chain carries TRBV2 and TRBJ2-5, with TRBD2 identical over 8 bases. The trim removed 2 bases at V and 7 bases at J, leaving 3 bases unmatched. The germline gives CDR1 SNHLY, CDR2 FYNNEI. This CDR3 comprises 13 residues. As DNA, the CDR3 is TGTGCCAGCAGTGAAAGCCTAGCGGGGACCCAGTACTTC. Its protein is CASSESLAGTQYF.

This clone came up once. The chain combines TRBV7-3 with TRBJ2-1, with 12 bases aligning to TRBD1. The V gene's germline CDR1 is SGHTA and CDR2 FQGTGA. This CDR3 contains 17 residues. V gave up 5 bases and J gave up 6 bases; unmatched junction bases: 11. The CDR3 nucleotides read TGTGCCAGCAGCGCTCGCCTCCCGGGACAGGGGGCCAATGAGCAGTTCTTC. Protein product: CASSARLPGQGANEQFF.

V usage is TRBV11-3 and J usage is TRBJ2-7; D is ambiguous. This CDR3 contains 13 residues. Germline CDR1 is SGHNT and CDR2 is YENEEA. Trimming removed 1 base from V and 3 bases from J, with 7 bases in between. This CDR3 is CASSLVQNYEQYF. The CDR3 region has the DNA TGTGCCAGCAGCTTAGTGCAGAACTACGAGCAGTACTTC. The entire variable domain, with the rest obtained from reference TRBV11-3 and TRBJ2-7, is as follows: EAGVVQSPRYKIIEKKQPVAFWCNPISGHNTLYWYLQNLGQGPELLIRYENEEAVDDSQLPKDRFSAERLKGVDSTLKIQPAELGDSAVYLCASSLVQNYEQYFGPGTRLTVT.

This clone showed up just once. V and J are TRBV5-1 and TRBJ1-1; possibly TRBD1 for D (5 bases). Trimming cost V 7 bases and J 6 bases, with 19 bases left between them. The CDR3 extends over 14 amino acids. Germline V gene lookup returns CDR1 SGHRS and CDR2 YFSETQ. The CDR3 protein is CASGYGAGNAEAFF. The DNA of the CDR3 is TGCGCCAGCGGATATGGGGCAGGAAACGCTGAAGCTTTCTTT.

J is TRBJ2-5 and V is TRBV18; 8 nucleotides align to TRBD2. CDR1 is KGHSH, CDR2 LQKENI, per germline. V was pared by 6 bases and J by 1 base, with 10 bases of the junction left unmatched. The CDR3 length is 16 residues. CDR3 nucleotides: TGTGCCAGCTCCGGAAGCGGGAGCCCCTCCCAAGAGACCCAGTACTTC. Translation gives CASSGSGSPSQETQYF.